This entry describes one T cell receptor beta chain. The CDR3 is 15 residues long. Trimming took 5 bases from V and 8 from J; bases not matched to a gene: 6. CDR1 and CDR2 from the germline V gene are LNHDA and SQIVND (reference sequence). Patients from Seattle were sampled longitudinally, starting during active infection. In the study's own analysis: Reference gene primer amplification gave estimated nucleated cell counts. Using immunoSEQ multiplex PCR, the repertoire was profiled, and TCRdb retains in-frame clones only, with some absent. Clone size and the V and J calls come from that table; the DNA yielded D and trimming. Counted here are tens of thousands of clones, 80% to 90% occurring once; the ten biggest clones make up 18%. This record comes from a study of blood T cell repertoires in COVID-19. Study background: Sites across the United States, Italy and Spain contributed samples from acute and convalescent COVID-19. Sources were T cells, B-cell-depleted T cells, or PBMCs; the material itself was cDNA or gDNA.

The source of this sequence is a woman aged 55-69 years with COVID-19, enrolled during active disease. Sequencing used peripheral blood. The chain links TRBV19 to TRBJ1-6; 10 bases align to TRBD1. CDR3 amino acids: CASSATGTGDSPLHF. In nucleotides, the CDR3 is TGTGCCAGTAGTGCTACCGGGACAGGGGATTCACCCCTCCACTTT.